This T cell receptor beta chain was identified in a study of blood T cell repertoires in COVID-19. Seattle-derived patients entered the study during active infection and were followed longitudinally. Profiled with immunoSEQ multiplex PCR; TCRdb holds only in-frame clones, not every one. The sample has fewer than 350,000 clones; roughly nine tenths are singletons. The CDR3 consists of 15 residues. V shed 4 bases, J shed 9 bases, and the junction held 5 bases outside the gene matches. Germline V gene data show CDR1 as KGHDR and CDR2 as SFDVKD. The V and J genes are TRBV24-1 and TRBJ2-2; TRBD2 matches at 12 bases. Sequenced sample: peripheral blood. The TCR was taken from a woman aged 25 to 45 with COVID-19, enrolled during active disease. CDR3 sequence: CATSEPTSGGWELFF. CDR3 nucleotide sequence: TGTGCCACCAGTGAGCCGACTAGCGGGGGATGGGAGCTGTTTTTT.